One sample yielded the 12 T cell receptor beta chains listed below, sequenced in a study of shared clonotypes between healthy human individuals. The data were produced by immunoSEQ multiplex PCR, yet TCRdb's version contains in-frame clones alone and is incomplete. The sample yields around 2.5 million clones, 93% seen once. The sample was naive CD4+ T cells from PBMCs. Documented subset: CD45RA+ positively selected. These receptors all come from a man between 18 and 35 years old in good health. Some clones in this sample may be carry-over from other donors' samples.

Notes on this clone: Other nucleotide sequences in the sample specify the same CDR3. V is TRBV4-1 and J is TRBJ2-7, with D perhaps TRBD1 (6 bases). Trimming took off 4 bases at V and 3 bases at J, with 10 bases between the two ends. Germline assignment: CDR1 MGHRA and CDR2 YSYEKL. The length of the CDR3 is 13 residues. In DNA form, the CDR3 reads TGCGCCAGCAGCCGAGGACAGAGCTACGAGCAGTACTTC. Translation: CASSRGQSYEQYF.

V gene TRBV7-8 combines with J gene TRBJ2-2; D uncertain. V was cut by 1 base and J by 6 bases, with 6 bases left in between. This CDR3 comprises 13 residues. Germline CDR1 and CDR2: SGHVS and FQNEAQ. The CDR3 DNA is TGTGCCAGCAGCTTAGGTGTTTCCGGGGAGCTGTTTTTT. It yields the protein CASSLGVSGELFF.

In its sample, this clone was seen once. The rearrangement links TRBV6-5 to TRBJ1-4, with D possibly TRBD1 on 6 matching bases. Germline CDR1 and CDR2: MNHEY and SVGAGI. The V gene lost 8 bases and the J gene lost 8 bases, with 18 bases spanning the gap. The CDR3 sequence is 14 residues long. The CDR3 sequence is CASRSMGAREKLFF. CDR3 DNA: TGTGCCAGCCGAAGTATGGGGGCTAGGGAAAAACTGTTTTTT.

Turning to this clone: Compared with germline, one end of the junction differs, possibly owing to a read error. The CDR3 region is CTSSITGRYGYTF. The CDR3 nucleotides are TGTACCAGTAGTATAACTGGGAGATACGGCTACACCTTC. The chain employs TRBV19 and TRBJ1-2; no reliable D call. This CDR3 spans 13 amino acids. Germline assignment: CDR1 LNHDA and CDR2 SQIVND (reference sequence).

The genes are TRBV25-1 and TRBJ2-7; the D gene is possibly TRBD1 (5 bases). Germline CDR1 reads MGHDK; CDR2 reads SYGVNS. V was cut by 3 bases and J by 0 bases, with 12 bases left in between. The CDR3 loop spans 15 amino acids. The CDR3 sequence is CASSDSRVGSYEQYF. CDR3 in DNA: TGTGCCAGCAGTGATTCCAGGGTAGGCTCCTACGAGCAGTACTTC.

The genes are TRBV28 and TRBJ2-3; weak D call: TRBD2 (6 bases). The germline CDR1 and CDR2 sequences are MDHEN and SYDVKM. The CDR3 runs to 13 residues. The V gene lost 8 bases and the J gene lost 4 bases, with 13 bases spanning the gap. CDR3 protein: CASGAGLADTQYF. The CDR3 DNA follows: TGTGCCAGCGGGGCGGGATTAGCAGATACGCAGTATTTT.

The chain links TRBV7-3 to TRBJ1-1; 11 bases are a match to TRBD1. Losses at the gene ends were 6 bases for V and 6 bases for J; bases not matched to a gene: 9. Germline CDR1 reads SGHTA; CDR2 reads FQGTGA. This CDR3 has 15 amino acids. The chain's CDR3 is CASSSGTGGISEAFF. The CDR3 DNA reads as TGTGCCAGCAGTTCCGGGACAGGGGGAATTTCTGAAGCTTTCTTT.

The V call is TRBV7-9, the J call TRBJ1-5; D is perhaps TRBD1 (5 bases). Germline-derived CDR1 and CDR2 are SEHNR and FQNEAQ (reference sequence). The CDR3 is made up of 18 amino acids. Trimming removed 5 bases from V and 1 base from J, with 21 bases in between. In DNA form, the CDR3 reads TGTGCCAGCAGCATAGGGACGATTTCCAAAGGAAGCAATCAGCCCCAGCATTTT. It encodes CASSIGTISKGSNQPQHF.

This chain joins TRBV27 and TRBJ2-7; possibly TRBD2 for D (7 bases). The germline V gene encodes CDR1 MNHEY and CDR2 SMNVEV (reference sequence). The CDR3 spans 14 residues. The V end was cut by 7 bases, the J end by 2 bases, with 15 bases between. The CDR3 DNA reads TGTGCCAGCAAGAGGACTAGGGGGACCTACGAGCAGTACTTC. It is translated as CASKRTRGTYEQYF.

V is TRBV19 and J is TRBJ1-2; the D is unclear. V was cut by 5 bases and J by 5 bases, with 12 bases left in between. The CDR3 sequence is 13 residues long. Germline V gene sequence: CDR1 LNHDA, CDR2 SQIVND (reference sequence). The DNA of the CDR3 is TGTGCCAGTAGTTTCCTCGGGCGGTATGGCTACACCTTC. The encoded protein is CASSFLGRYGYTF.

In nucleotides, the CDR3 is TGTGCCAGCAGCTTAGTCCGGCAAAGAGGCTATGGCTACACCTTC. Its protein is CASSLVRQRGYGYTF. This chain links TRBV7-8 with TRBJ1-2; unclear D gene. The CDR3 extends over 15 amino acids. The germline CDR1 and CDR2 sequences are SGHVS and FQNEAQ. V dropped 1 base and J dropped 4 bases, with 13 bases sitting between them.

This clone was recorded once. The chain is built from TRBV10-3 and TRBJ2-7; 7 bases fit TRBD2. V was pared by 0 bases and J by 5 bases, with 13 bases of the junction left unmatched. The CDR3 contains 17 residues. The germline gives CDR1 ENHRY, CDR2 SYGVKD. Written as DNA, the CDR3 is TGTGCCATCAGTGAGTCGCAAGCGGGATCGGGTCAGGACGAGCAGTACTTC. Residues: CAISESQAGSGQDEQYF.